Here is one T cell receptor (beta chain) with its context. Trimming shortened V by 6 bases and J by 7 bases, and 15 bases separated the two germline ends. The CDR3 covers 14 residues. Germline values: CDR1 MNHEY, CDR2 SVGAGI. As processed by the authors: From reference gene primer amplification, estimates of nucleated cell counts were derived. Sequencing was performed with immunoSEQ multiplex PCR; in TCRdb, only in-frame clones are kept and a portion is missing. The DNA gave D and trimming, while V, J and clone size come from that table. Among 70,000 to 85,000 clones listed, roughly four fifths were seen once. The data derive from a study of blood T cell repertoires in COVID-19. Whole-study context: Samples representing acute and convalescent COVID-19 were sourced from the United States, Italy and Spain.

The sequenced sample was peripheral blood. The receptor's source is a human donor in a cohort sampled during active COVID-19. V usage is TRBV6-5 and J usage is TRBJ1-4; D is uncertain. CDR3 coding DNA: TGTGCCAGCAGGAGGGCCCCCCGGGGTGAAAAACTGTTTTTT. It codes for CASRRAPRGEKLFF.